A selection of T cell receptor beta chains follows, all from one sample in a study of healthy donors' naive CD4 and CD8 T cells. MiXCR was run by TCRdb on the reads, yielding one entry per CDR3 protein. The sample yields approximately 200,000 distinct CDR3 sequences, under 85% seen once. Sequenced sample: naive CD4+ and CD8+ T cells sorted from blood, pooled from several donors. Receptors originate from a pool of human donors in good health; the sample pools cells from several healthy donors. The CDR3 runs from the conserved cysteine through the conserved F or W. A D gene is named only where the DNA matches it firmly. Expanded clones are given a class, and other clones once, few, many or no size at all.

TRBV27	.	TRBJ2-4	.	CASRGRENGNIQYF	TGTGCCAGCAGAGGTCGGGAGAATGGAAACATTCAGTACTTC
TRBV2	.	TRBJ2-7	.	CASSGRAYEQYF	TGTGCCAGCAGTGGAAGGGCCTACGAGCAGTACTTC
TRBV28	.	TRBJ2-6	.	CASSLIAGAGGANVLTF	TGTGCCAGCAGTTTGATCGCGGGGGCTGGTGGGGCCAACGTCCTGACTTTC
TRBV5-6	.	TRBJ2-7	.	CASSLGAGTSYEQYF	TGTGCCAGCAGCTTGGGGGCAGGGACGTCCTACGAGCAGTACTTC
TRBV6-5	.	TRBJ2-7	.	CASSTYTAPNNEQYF	TGTGCCAGCAGCACTTATACCGCGCCTAACAACGAGCAGTACTTC
TRBV5-5	.	TRBJ2-6	.	CASSLGTGANVLTF	TGTGCCAGCAGCTTGGGGACTGGGGCCAACGTCCTGACTTTC
TRBV24-1	TRBD2	TRBJ2-1	.	CATSDPGRDYNEQFF	TGTGCCACCAGTGACCCTGGGAGGGACTACAATGAGCAGTTCTTC
TRBV19	.	TRBJ1-5	once	CASRNTGDQPQHF	TGTGCCAGTAGAAATACAGGAGATCAGCCCCAGCATTTT
TRBV6-4	TRBD2	TRBJ2-1	.	CASSGLAGATRGEQFF	TGTGCCAGCAGTGGACTAGCGGGGGCCACCCGGGGTGAGCAGTTCTTC
TRBV18	.	TRBJ2-5	few	CASSQRLQETQYF	TGTGCCAGCTCCCAGCGGCTACAAGAGACCCAGTACTTC
TRBV6-2/TRBV6-3	.	TRBJ1-5	few	CASRREGTVTPQHF	TGTGCCAGCAGAAGGGAAGGGACCGTGACGCCCCAGCATTTT
TRBV5-1	TRBD1	TRBJ2-1	.	CASSLDRDSLTREQFF	TGCGCCAGCAGCTTGGACCGGGACAGTTTGACCCGTGAGCAGTTCTTC
TRBV6-5	.	TRBJ2-1	once	CASSYSPRGTHDEQFF	TGTGCCAGCAGTTACTCCCCCAGAGGCACACACGATGAGCAGTTCTTC
TRBV30	.	TRBJ2-3	few	CACIPGFNTDTQYF	TGTGCCTGTATTCCGGGATTCAACACAGATACGCAGTATTTT
TRBV29-1	.	TRBJ2-1	.	CSVAGDLEQFF	TGCAGCGTTGCGGGGGACTTAGAGCAGTTCTTC
TRBV19	TRBD2	TRBJ2-1	few	CASSGHSGPEGNEQFF	TGTGCCAGTAGTGGACATAGCGGGCCTGAGGGGAATGAGCAGTTCTTC
TRBV29-1	TRBD1	TRBJ1-1	once	CSAGQGDTEAFF	TGCAGCGCGGGACAGGGGGACACTGAAGCTTTCTTT
TRBV6-5	.	TRBJ2-2	.	CASSYSTTALNTGELFF	TGTGCCAGCAGTTACTCGACCACAGCGTTAAACACCGGGGAGCTGTTTTTT
TRBV29-1	.	TRBJ1-5	.	CSVGGGSNQPQHF	TGCAGCGTTGGGGGCGGGAGCAATCAGCCCCAGCATTTT
TRBV19	.	TRBJ1-2	once	CASSIDREGYGYTF	TGTGCCAGTAGTATTGACCGGGAAGGCTATGGCTACACCTTC
TRBV27	TRBD1	TRBJ1-2	.	CASARDSLYTF	TGTGCCAGCGCCCGGGACAGCCTCTACACCTTC
TRBV29-1	.	TRBJ2-4	once	CSVEPTGRMNIQYF	TGCAGCGTCGAGCCGACGGGCCGTATGAACATTCAGTACTTC
TRBV6-5	.	TRBJ2-2	.	CASSYSPGAPGELFF	TGTGCCAGCAGTTACTCCCCCGGGGCGCCCGGGGAGCTGTTTTTT
TRBV29-1	.	TRBJ2-7	few	CSVVQNYEQYF	TGCAGCGTTGTTCAAAACTACGAGCAGTACTTC
TRBV2	.	TRBJ1-5	.	CASSEEGNQPQHF	TGTGCCAGCAGTGAAGAGGGTAATCAGCCCCAGCATTTT
TRBV29-1	.	TRBJ2-4	.	CSPSLFRDIQYF	TGCAGCCCTTCGTTGTTTCGGGACATTCAGTACTTC
TRBV19	.	TRBJ1-5	.	CASSWDFYSNQPQHF	TGTGCCAGTAGTTGGGACTTTTATAGCAATCAGCCCCAGCATTTT
TRBV19	.	TRBJ2-1	.	CASSIPSSSYNEQFF	TGTGCCAGTAGTATCCCGTCGAGCTCCTACAATGAGCAGTTCTTC
TRBV4-2	.	TRBJ2-7	.	CASSQGGADRHEQYF	TGTGCCAGCAGCCAAGGAGGCGCGGACCGGCACGAGCAGTACTTC
TRBV29-1	.	TRBJ2-5	.	CSVAGLATQYF	TGCAGCGTTGCCGGGTTAGCGACCCAGTACTTC
TRBV19	TRBD1	TRBJ2-5	.	CASSTRTGQETQYF	TGTGCCAGTAGTACACGGACAGGACAAGAGACCCAGTACTTC
TRBV6-5	.	TRBJ1-5	once	CASSLYPVKALKGPQHF	TGTGCCAGCAGCTTATACCCCGTGAAGGCTCTGAAGGGGCCCCAGCATTTT
TRBV20-1	TRBD1	TRBJ2-1	.	CSATGQGADEQFF	TGCAGTGCCACGGGACAGGGGGCCGATGAGCAGTTCTTC
TRBV6-5	.	TRBJ1-1	.	CASSRANTEAFF	TGTGCCAGCAGCCGGGCAAACACTGAAGCTTTCTTT
TRBV29-1	TRBD2	TRBJ2-3	.	CSAATSGGDTQYF	TGCAGCGCCGCGACTAGCGGGGGTGATACGCAGTATTTT
TRBV6-5	TRBD2	TRBJ2-7	.	CASRRTSGYYEQYF	TGTGCCAGCAGGCGGACTAGCGGGTACTACGAGCAGTACTTC
TRBV19	TRBD2	TRBJ2-1	few	CASSIGSGGYNEQFF	TGTGCCAGTAGTATAGGTAGCGGGGGTTACAATGAGCAGTTCTTC
TRBV6-5	.	TRBJ2-1	few	CASSISGAKEQFF	TGTGCCAGCAGTATTTCGGGGGCGAAAGAGCAGTTCTTC
TRBV15	TRBD1	TRBJ1-3	.	CATSRRQGTVSGNTIYF	TGTGCCACCAGCAGGAGACAGGGGACTGTTTCTGGAAACACCATATATTTT
TRBV6-1	.	TRBJ2-5	.	CASSVGAYQETQYF	TGTGCCAGCAGCGTGGGGGCGTACCAAGAGACCCAGTACTTC
TRBV5-1	.	TRBJ2-1	.	CASSLDRAESLF	TGCGCCAGCAGCTTGGACCGGGCTGAATCCCTCTTC
TRBV6-5	.	TRBJ1-2	.	CASSYWGRGDGYTF	TGTGCCAGCAGTTACTGGGGAAGGGGTGATGGCTACACCTTC
TRBV7-2	.	TRBJ2-1	.	CASSPGGDSYNEQFF	TGTGCCAGCAGCCCCGGTGGTGACTCCTACAATGAGCAGTTCTTC
TRBV27	TRBD1	TRBJ2-7	few	CASSLFSGQGYEQYF	TGTGCCAGCAGTTTATTCTCCGGACAGGGATACGAGCAGTACTTC
TRBV29-1	.	TRBJ1-5	.	CSVADQGYQPQHF	TGCAGCGTTGCCGACCAAGGGTATCAGCCCCAGCATTTT
TRBV7-2	.	TRBJ2-3	.	CASSLVVGSSADTQYF	TGTGCCAGCAGCTTAGTTGTAGGGAGCAGCGCAGATACGCAGTATTTT
TRBV27	TRBD1	TRBJ2-2	.	CASRGSTGGAGNTGELFF	TGTGCCAGCAGAGGGTCGACAGGGGGCGCCGGGAACACCGGGGAGCTGTTTTTT
TRBV19	.	TRBJ2-3	.	CASGLGDQQYF	TGTGCCAGTGGGTTAGGGGACCAGCAGTATTTT
TRBV19	.	TRBJ1-1	.	CASSIDLEVPEAFF	TGTGCCAGTAGTATAGATCTCGAAGTCCCCGAAGCTTTCTTT
TRBV6-2/TRBV6-3	.	TRBJ2-1	few	CASSYRAPPAYNEQFF	TGTGCCAGCAGTTACCGGGCGCCGCCCGCCTACAATGAGCAGTTCTTC
TRBV29-1	TRBD2	TRBJ2-1	once	CSVRREGKFNEQFF	TGCAGCGTTCGGCGGGAGGGCAAATTCAATGAGCAGTTCTTC
TRBV2	TRBD2	TRBJ2-5	.	CASSETSGRETQYF	TGTGCCAGCAGTGAAACTAGCGGGAGAGAGACCCAGTACTTC
TRBV12-3/TRBV12-4	.	TRBJ2-3	.	CASSFSGTTDTQYF	TGTGCCAGCAGTTTTTCCGGGACCACAGATACGCAGTATTTT
TRBV29-1	TRBD1	TRBJ2-7	.	CSVTRDRLLGEQYF	TGCAGCGTGACCAGGGACAGGCTTCTAGGGGAGCAGTACTTC
TRBV29-1	.	TRBJ1-5	.	CSVGTSNQPQHF	TGCAGCGTTGGGACTAGCAATCAGCCCCAGCATTTT
TRBV19	.	TRBJ1-2	once	CASSIWARDYGYTF	TGTGCCAGTAGTATATGGGCCAGGGACTATGGCTACACCTTC
TRBV6-5	.	TRBJ2-1	.	CASSYGRGPNEQFF	TGTGCCAGCAGTTACGGTCGGGGTCCCAATGAGCAGTTCTTC
TRBV29-1	.	TRBJ1-1	.	CSARARPDEAFF	TGCAGCGCTCGGGCGCGGCCCGATGAAGCTTTCTTT
TRBV6-5	TRBD2	TRBJ2-7	.	CASSLTSGPYEQYF	TGTGCCAGCAGCTTGACTAGCGGGCCCTACGAGCAGTACTTC
TRBV11-2	.	TRBJ1-2	.	CASSPGGGGGYTF	TGTGCCAGCAGCCCCGGTGGAGGTGGAGGCTACACCTTC